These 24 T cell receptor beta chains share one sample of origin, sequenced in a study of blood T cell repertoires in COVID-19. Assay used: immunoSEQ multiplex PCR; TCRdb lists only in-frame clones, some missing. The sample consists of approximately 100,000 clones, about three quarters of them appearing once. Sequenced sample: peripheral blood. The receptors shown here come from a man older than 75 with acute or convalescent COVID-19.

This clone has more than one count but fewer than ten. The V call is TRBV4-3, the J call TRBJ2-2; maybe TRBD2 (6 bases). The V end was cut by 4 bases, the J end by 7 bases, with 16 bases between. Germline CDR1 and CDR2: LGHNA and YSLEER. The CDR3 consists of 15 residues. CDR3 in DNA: TGCGCCAGCAGCCCGACCGGAGGGCTAAACGGGGAGCTGTTTTTT. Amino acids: CASSPTGGLNGELFF.

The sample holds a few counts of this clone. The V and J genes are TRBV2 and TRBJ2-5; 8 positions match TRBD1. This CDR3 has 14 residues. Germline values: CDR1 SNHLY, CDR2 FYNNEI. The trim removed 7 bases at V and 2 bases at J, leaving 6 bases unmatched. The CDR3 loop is CASTLDRGQETQYF. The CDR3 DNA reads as TGTGCCAGCACCCTAGACAGGGGACAAGAGACCCAGTACTTC.

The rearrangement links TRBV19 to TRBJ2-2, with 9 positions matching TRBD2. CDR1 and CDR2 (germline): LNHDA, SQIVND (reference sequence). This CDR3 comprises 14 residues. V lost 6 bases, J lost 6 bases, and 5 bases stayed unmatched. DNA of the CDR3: TGTGCCAGTAGCACTCTAGCGGGACCCGGGGAGCTGTTTTTT. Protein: CASSTLAGPGELFF.

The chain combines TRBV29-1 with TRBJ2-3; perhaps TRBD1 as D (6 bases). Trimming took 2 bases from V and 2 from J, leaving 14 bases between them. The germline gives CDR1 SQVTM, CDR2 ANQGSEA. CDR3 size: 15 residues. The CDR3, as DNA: TGCAGCGTTGAACTTTGGGGGCAAATCACAGATACGCAGTATTTT. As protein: CSVELWGQITDTQYF.

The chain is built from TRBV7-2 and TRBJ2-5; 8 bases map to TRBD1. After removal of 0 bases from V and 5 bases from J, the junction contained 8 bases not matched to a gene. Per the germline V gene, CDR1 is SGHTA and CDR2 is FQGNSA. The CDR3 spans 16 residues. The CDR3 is CASSLALTGASETQYF. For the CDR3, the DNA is TGTGCCAGCAGCTTAGCCCTGACAGGGGCGAGTGAGACCCAGTACTTC.

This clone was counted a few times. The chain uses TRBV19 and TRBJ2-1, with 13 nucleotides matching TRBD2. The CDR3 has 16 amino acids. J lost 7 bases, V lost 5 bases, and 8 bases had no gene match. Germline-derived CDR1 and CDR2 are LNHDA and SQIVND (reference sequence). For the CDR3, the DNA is TGTGCCAGTAGTCGACCGGGACTAGCGGGGTCTAATGAGCAGTTCTTC. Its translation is CASSRPGLAGSNEQFF.

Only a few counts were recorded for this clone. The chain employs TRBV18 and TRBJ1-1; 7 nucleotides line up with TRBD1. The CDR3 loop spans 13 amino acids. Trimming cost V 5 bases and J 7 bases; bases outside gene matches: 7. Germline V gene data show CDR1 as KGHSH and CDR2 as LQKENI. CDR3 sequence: CASSSTRDSEAFF. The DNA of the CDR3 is TGTGCCAGCTCATCGACCCGGGACAGTGAAGCTTTCTTT.

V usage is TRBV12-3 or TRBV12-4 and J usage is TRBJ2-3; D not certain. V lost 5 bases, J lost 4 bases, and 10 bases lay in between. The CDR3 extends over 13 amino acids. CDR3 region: CASSPGFSDTQYF. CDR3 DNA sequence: TGTGCCAGCAGTCCGGGTTTCTCAGATACGCAGTATTTT.

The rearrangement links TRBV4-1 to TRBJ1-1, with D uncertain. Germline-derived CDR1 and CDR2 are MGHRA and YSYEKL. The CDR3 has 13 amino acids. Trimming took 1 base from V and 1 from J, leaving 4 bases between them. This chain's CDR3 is CASSQAWNTEAFF. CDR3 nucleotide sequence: TGCGCCAGCAGCCAAGCGTGGAACACTGAAGCTTTCTTT.

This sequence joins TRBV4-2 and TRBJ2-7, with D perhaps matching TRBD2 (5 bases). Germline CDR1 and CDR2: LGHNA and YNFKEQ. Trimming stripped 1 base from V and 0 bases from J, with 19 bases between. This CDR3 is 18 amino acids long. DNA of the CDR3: TGTGCCAGCAGCCAAGCGCCCTCGGGCGGGCCAAGCTCCTACGAGCAGTACTTC. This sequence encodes CASSQAPSGGPSSYEQYF.

The CDR3 sequence is CASSQFRDSYNEQFF. CDR3 bases: TGCGCCAGCAGCCAGTTCCGGGACTCTTACAATGAGCAGTTCTTC. The chain employs TRBV4-3 and TRBJ2-1; D possibly corresponds to TRBD2 (6 bases). The CDR3 is made up of 15 amino acids. CDR1 and CDR2 from the germline V gene are LGHNA and YSLEER. The ends were cut back, 3 bases at V and 4 bases at J, with 13 bases in the middle.

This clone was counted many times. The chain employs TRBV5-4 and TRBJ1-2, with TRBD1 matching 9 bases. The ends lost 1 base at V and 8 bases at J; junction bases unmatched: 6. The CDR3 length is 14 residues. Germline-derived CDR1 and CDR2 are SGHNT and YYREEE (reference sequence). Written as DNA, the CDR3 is TGTGCCAGCAGCTTGCCGGGACAGGGCGACGGCTACACCTTC. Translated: CASSLPGQGDGYTF.

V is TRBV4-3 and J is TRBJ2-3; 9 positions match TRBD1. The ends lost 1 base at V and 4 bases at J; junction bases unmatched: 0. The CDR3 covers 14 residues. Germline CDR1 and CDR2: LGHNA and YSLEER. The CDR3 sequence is CASSQGTGADTQYF. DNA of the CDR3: TGCGCCAGCAGCCAAGGGACAGGGGCAGATACGCAGTATTTT.

CDR3 residues: CASSLWTGTPYEQYF. The CDR3 DNA is TGCGCCAGCAGCTTGTGGACAGGGACCCCCTACGAGCAGTACTTC. The genes are TRBV5-1 and TRBJ2-7; 8 positions match TRBD1. V dropped 1 base and J dropped 2; count of bases not matched to a gene: 5. This CDR3 contains 15 residues. CDR1 SGHRS and CDR2 YFSETQ come from the germline V gene.

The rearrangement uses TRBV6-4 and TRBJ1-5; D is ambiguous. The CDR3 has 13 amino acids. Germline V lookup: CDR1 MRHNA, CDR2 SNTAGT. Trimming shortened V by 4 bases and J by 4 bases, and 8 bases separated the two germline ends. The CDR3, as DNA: TGTGCCAGCAGTGGCGGGAGAAATCAGCCCCAGCATTTT. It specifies CASSGGRNQPQHF.

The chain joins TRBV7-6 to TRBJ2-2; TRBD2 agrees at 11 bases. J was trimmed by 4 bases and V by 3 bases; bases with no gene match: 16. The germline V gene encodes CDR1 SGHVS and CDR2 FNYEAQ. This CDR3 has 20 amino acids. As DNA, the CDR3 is TGTGCCAGCAGCTTCCCTATGCTGACTAGCGGGGTTTTAGGCACCGGGGAGCTGTTTTTT. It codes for CASSFPMLTSGVLGTGELFF.

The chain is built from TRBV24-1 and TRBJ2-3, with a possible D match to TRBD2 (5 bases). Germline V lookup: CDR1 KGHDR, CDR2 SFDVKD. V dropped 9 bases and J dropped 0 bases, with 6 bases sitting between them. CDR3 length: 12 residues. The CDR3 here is CATGLSTDTQYF. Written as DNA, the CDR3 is TGTGCCACCGGACTCAGCACAGATACGCAGTATTTT.

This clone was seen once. Written as DNA, the CDR3 is TGTGCCAGTAAGGAGGGGCCCTTGAACACTGAAGCTTTCTTT. Residues: CASKEGPLNTEAFF. V usage is TRBV19 and J usage is TRBJ1-1, with D maybe TRBD1 (5 bases). V lost 7 bases and J lost 0, with 12 bases in between. Per the germline V gene, CDR1 is LNHDA and CDR2 is SQIVND (reference sequence). The CDR3 has 14 residues.

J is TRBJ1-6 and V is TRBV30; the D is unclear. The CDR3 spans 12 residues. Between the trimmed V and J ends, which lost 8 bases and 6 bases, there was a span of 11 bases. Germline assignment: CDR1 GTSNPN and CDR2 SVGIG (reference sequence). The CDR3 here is CAGVLGNSPLHF. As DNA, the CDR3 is TGTGCCGGGGTCCTCGGTAATTCACCCCTCCACTTT. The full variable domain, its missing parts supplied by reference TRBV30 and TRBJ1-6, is SQTIHQWPATLVQPVGSPLSLECTVEGTSNPNLYWYRQAAGRGLQLLFYSVGIGQISSEVPQNLSASRPQDRQFILSSKKLLLSDSGFYLCAGVLGNSPLHFGNGTRLTVT.

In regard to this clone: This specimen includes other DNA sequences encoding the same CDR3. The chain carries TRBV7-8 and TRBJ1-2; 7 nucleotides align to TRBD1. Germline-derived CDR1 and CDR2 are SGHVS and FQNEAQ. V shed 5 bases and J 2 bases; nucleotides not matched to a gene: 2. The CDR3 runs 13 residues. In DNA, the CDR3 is TGTGCCAGCAGCCCGGGACAGAACTATGGCTACACCTTC. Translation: CASSPGQNYGYTF.

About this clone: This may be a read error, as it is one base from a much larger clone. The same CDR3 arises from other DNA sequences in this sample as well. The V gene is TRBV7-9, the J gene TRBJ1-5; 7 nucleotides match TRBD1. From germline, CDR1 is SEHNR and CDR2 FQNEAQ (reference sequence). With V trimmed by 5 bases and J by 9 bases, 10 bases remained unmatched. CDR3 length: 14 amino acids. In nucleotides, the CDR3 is TGTGCCAGCAGCGCGACAGGGCGGGATGGGCCCCAGCATTTT. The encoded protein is CASSATGRDGPQHF. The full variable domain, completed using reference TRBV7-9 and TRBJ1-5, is DTGVSQNPRHKITKRGQNVTFRCDPISEHNRLYWYRQTLGQGPEFLTYFQNEAQLEKSRLLSDRFSAERPKGSFSTLEIQRTEQGDSAMYLCASSATGRDGPQHFGDGTRLSIL.

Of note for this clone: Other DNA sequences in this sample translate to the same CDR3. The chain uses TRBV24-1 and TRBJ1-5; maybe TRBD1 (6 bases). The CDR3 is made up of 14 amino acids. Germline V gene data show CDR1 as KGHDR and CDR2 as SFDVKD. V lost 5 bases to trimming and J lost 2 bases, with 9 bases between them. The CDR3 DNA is TGTGCCACCAGTGTCTCAGGGGGCAATCAGCCCCAGCATTTT. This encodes CATSVSGGNQPQHF.

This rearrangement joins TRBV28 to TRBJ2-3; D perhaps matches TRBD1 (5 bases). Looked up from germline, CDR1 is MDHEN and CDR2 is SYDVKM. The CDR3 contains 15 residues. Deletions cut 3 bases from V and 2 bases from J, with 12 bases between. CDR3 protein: CASSFADRFTDTQYF. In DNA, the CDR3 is TGTGCCAGCAGTTTTGCAGACAGATTCACAGATACGCAGTATTTT.

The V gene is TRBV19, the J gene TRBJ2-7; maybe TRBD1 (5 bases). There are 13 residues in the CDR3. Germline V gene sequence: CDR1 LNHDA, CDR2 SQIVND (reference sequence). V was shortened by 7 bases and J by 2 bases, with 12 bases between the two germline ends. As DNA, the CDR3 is TGTGCCAGTAAGGCAGGGCCAACCTACGAGCAGTACTTC. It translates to CASKAGPTYEQYF.